This TCR beta chain appears in the sequencing data of a study of T cells in Graves' hyperthyroidism and ophthalmopathy. About the study: Upon initial diagnosis and before any treatment, peripheral blood was collected. General study results and limits: Blood shared most expanded thyroid clonotypes above 0.001.

Authors of the study amplified TCR beta CDR3 regions from RNA transcripts. Initially, a first-round RT-PCR of the TCR CDR3 employed the HTBI primer set. MiXCR, run by TCRdb on the multiplex PCR reads, gives a single entry per CDR3 protein. The sample gives some 500,000 distinct CDR3 sequences, approximately 25% of which show up once; approximately 11% is in the top ten. Trimming took off 0 bases at V and 8 bases at J, with 16 bases between the two ends. The CDR3 totals 14 residues. In germline, CDR1 is DFQATT, CDR2 SNEGSKA (reference sequence). With duration under 3 months, ophthalmopathy was active: Clinical Activity Score at least 3, NOSPECS at least 4. It was 10 ml of fresh peripheral blood that supplied the PBMCs. This clonotype was detected ten times or more. The antigen remains unidentified.

The TCR was taken from a woman in her twenties or thirties with Graves' ophthalmopathy. The rearrangement links TRBV20-1 to TRBJ1-2, with D perhaps TRBD1 (5 bases). Sequenced material: blood. CDR3 DNA sequence: TGCAGTGCTAGAGATATTTCAGGGTTGGAAGGCTACACCTTC. Translated, it gives CSARDISGLEGYTF.